The 15 T cell receptor beta chains given below trace back to one sample, sequenced in a study of shared clonotypes between healthy human individuals. The data were produced by immunoSEQ multiplex PCR, yet TCRdb's version contains in-frame clones alone and is incomplete. Of roughly 650,000 clones in the sample, roughly 95% were seen once. Naive-designated CD8 cells lacked CD45RO, were positively enriched for CCR7, and omitted terminally differentiated effector memory CD45RA+ cells. Sequenced: naive CD8+ T cells sorted from blood. Source of these receptors: a woman aged 25-40 years in good health.

The V gene is TRBV6-5, the J gene TRBJ2-7, with a possible D match to TRBD1 (5 bases). V shed 2 bases and J shed 5 bases, with 16 bases lying between them. CDR3 length: 15 amino acids. Germline V gene data show CDR1 as MNHEY and CDR2 as SVGAGI. The CDR3 is CASSYGGDRGHEQYF. CDR3 DNA sequence: TGTGCCAGCAGTTACGGTGGCGATAGGGGCCACGAGCAGTACTTC.

V gene TRBV19 combines with J gene TRBJ2-1; 10 bases agree with TRBD2. The germline CDR1 and CDR2 sequences are LNHDA and SQIVND (reference sequence). The CDR3 spans 15 residues. V gave up 3 bases and J gave up 8 bases; unmatched junction bases: 7. CDR3 protein: CASSIRLAGVYEQFF. CDR3 DNA sequence: TGTGCCAGTAGTATTAGGCTAGCGGGAGTGTATGAGCAGTTCTTC.

The J gene is TRBJ2-1, the V gene TRBV7-9; D gene unclear. V was pared by 6 bases and J by 5 bases, with 5 bases between. The CDR3 is 11 amino acids. Germline-derived CDR1 and CDR2 are SEHNR and FQNEAQ (reference sequence). CDR3 sequence: CASRQDNEQFF. The DNA of the CDR3 is TGTGCCAGCAGACAAGACAATGAGCAGTTCTTC. The whole variable domain, filled in from reference TRBV7-9 and TRBJ2-1, reads DTGVSQNPRHKITKRGQNVTFRCDPISEHNRLYWYRQTLGQGPEFLTYFQNEAQLEKSRLLSDRFSAERPKGSFSTLEIQRTEQGDSAMYLCASRQDNEQFFGPGTRLTVL.

About this clone: Other DNA sequences in this sample translate to the same CDR3. This sequence joins TRBV27 and TRBJ2-7, with D uncertain. Trimming stripped 3 bases from V and 2 bases from J, with 8 bases between. The length of the CDR3 is 13 residues. From germline, CDR1 is MNHEY and CDR2 SMNVEV (reference sequence). CDR3 amino acids: CASSFGVPYEQYF. The CDR3 region has the DNA TGTGCCAGCAGTTTTGGGGTTCCCTACGAGCAGTACTTC.

The chain joins TRBV9 to TRBJ1-4; perhaps TRBD1 as D (6 bases). Germline loops: CDR1 SGDLS, CDR2 YYNGEE. This CDR3 spans 14 amino acids. V was pared by 4 bases and J by 7 bases, with 14 bases between. The CDR3 DNA follows: TGTGCCAGCAGCTCAGGGGTAGGCAGTGAAAAACTGTTTTTT. It codes for CASSSGVGSEKLFF. Using reference TRBV9 and TRBJ1-4 for the parts outside the CDR3, the full variable domain is DSGVTQTPKHLITATGQRVTLRCSPRSGDLSVYWYQQSLDQGLQFLIQYYNGEERAKGNILERFSAQQFPDLHSELNLSSLELGDSALYFCASSSGVGSEKLFFGSGTQLSVL.

This clone was found a few times. The V gene is TRBV7-6, the J gene TRBJ2-7; D is undetermined. This CDR3 has 12 amino acids. V lost 5 bases and J 0 bases, leaving 5 bases between the germline ends. Per germline, CDR1 SGHVS and CDR2 FNYEAQ. The CDR3 nucleotides read TGTGCCAGCAGCCACAGCTCCTACGAGCAGTACTTC. Encoded protein: CASSHSSYEQYF.

The rearrangement links TRBV9 to TRBJ1-4; a possible D gene is TRBD1 (6 bases). V lost 0 bases and J 6 bases, leaving 6 bases between the germline ends. The CDR3 consists of 13 residues. Per germline, CDR1 SGDLS and CDR2 YYNGEE. This CDR3 is CASSVDRDEKLFF. In DNA form, the CDR3 reads TGTGCCAGCAGCGTAGACAGGGATGAAAAACTGTTTTTT.

The V gene is TRBV7-8, the J gene TRBJ2-1, with D tentatively TRBD2 (5 bases). Trimming removed 4 bases at V and 0 bases at J, with 10 bases between. The CDR3 spans 15 residues. CDR1 is SGHVS, CDR2 FQNEAQ, per germline. In DNA, the CDR3 is TGTGCCAGCAGCTACGCGGGTTCCTCCTACAATGAGCAGTTCTTC. Residues: CASSYAGSSYNEQFF.

This chain uses TRBV28 with TRBJ1-3; unclear D gene. The germline gives CDR1 MDHEN, CDR2 SYDVKM. Trimming removed 6 bases at V and 3 bases at J, with 27 bases between. CDR3 length equals 19 residues. This CDR3 is CASRGSGGPSWEHGNTIYF. For the CDR3, the DNA is TGTGCCAGCAGGGGGAGTGGAGGGCCTTCGTGGGAGCATGGAAACACCATATATTTT. Full variable domain (remainder filled in from reference TRBV28 and TRBJ1-3): DVKVTQSSRYLVKRTGEKVFLECVQDMDHENMFWYRQDPGLGLRLIYFSYDVKMKEKGDIPEGYSVSREKKERFSLILESASTNQTSMYLCASRGSGGPSWEHGNTIYFGEGSWLTVV.

The chain employs TRBV28 and TRBJ1-4; D unclear. CDR3 length: 16 amino acids. Trimming pared 3 bases from V and 1 base from J, leaving 12 bases between. Germline assignment: CDR1 MDHEN and CDR2 SYDVKM. The CDR3 DNA reads TGTGCCAGCAGTTTGGGTTTCGGTGGAACTAATGAAAAACTGTTTTTT. It yields the protein CASSLGFGGTNEKLFF. Based on the CDR3 plus reference TRBV28 and TRBJ1-4, the full variable domain is DVKVTQSSRYLVKRTGEKVFLECVQDMDHENMFWYRQDPGLGLRLIYFSYDVKMKEKGDIPEGYSVSREKKERFSLILESASTNQTSMYLCASSLGFGGTNEKLFFGSGTQLSVL.

J is TRBJ2-3 and V is TRBV19, with 11 positions matching TRBD2. Germline V CDR1 and CDR2: LNHDA, SQIVND (reference sequence). V dropped 2 bases and J dropped 1; count of bases not matched to a gene: 5. The CDR3 contains 17 residues. CDR3 amino acids: CASSIKTSGSGTDTQYF. CDR3 coding DNA: TGTGCCAGTAGTATAAAAACTAGCGGGAGCGGCACAGATACGCAGTATTTT.

The V and J genes are TRBV28 and TRBJ2-7; no clear D gene. Germline CDR1 reads MDHEN; CDR2 reads SYDVKM. This CDR3 contains 14 residues. Trimming took 2 bases from V and 2 from J, leaving 10 bases between them. Here the CDR3 reads CASSLPLAAYEQYF. In nucleotides, the CDR3 is TGTGCCAGCAGTTTACCCCTGGCGGCCTACGAGCAGTACTTC. Combining the CDR3 with reference TRBV28 and TRBJ2-7 gives the whole variable domain DVKVTQSSRYLVKRTGEKVFLECVQDMDHENMFWYRQDPGLGLRLIYFSYDVKMKEKGDIPEGYSVSREKKERFSLILESASTNQTSMYLCASSLPLAAYEQYFGPGTRLTVT.

The CDR3 protein is CASSLVGGGGTEAFF. Here the CDR3 DNA reads TGCGCCAGCAGCTTGGTCGGAGGGGGTGGCACTGAAGCTTTCTTT. The J gene is TRBJ1-1, the V gene TRBV5-1; D may be TRBD1 (6 bases). The ends were cut back, 0 bases at V and 4 bases at J, with 13 bases in the middle. The CDR3 contains 15 residues. Per germline, CDR1 SGHRS and CDR2 YFSETQ.

V is TRBV27 and J is TRBJ1-5; the match to TRBD1 covers 11 bases. CDR3 size: 15 residues. Unmatched junction bases numbered 8, after V lost 7 bases and J lost 6 bases. Looked up from germline, CDR1 is MNHEY and CDR2 is SMNVEV (reference sequence). The CDR3 nucleotides are TGTGCCAGCAAGACCGGGACAGGGGGTATTCAGCCCCAGCATTTT. Residues: CASKTGTGGIQPQHF.

The rearrangement uses TRBV13 and TRBJ2-1, with D tentatively TRBD2 (5 bases). The CDR3 has 16 amino acids. Looked up from germline, CDR1 is PRHDT and CDR2 is FYEKMQ (reference sequence). Trimming shortened V by 4 bases and J by 0 bases, and 13 bases separated the two germline ends. CDR3 protein: CASSSNSGSSYNEQFF. The CDR3 DNA is TGTGCCAGCAGCTCAAACAGCGGAAGCTCCTACAATGAGCAGTTCTTC.